This TCR beta chain is drawn from a study of molecular identifiers for immune sequencing clone quantification. From the PCR reads, TCRdb called clonotypes with MiXCR, one entry per CDR3 protein. The repertoire holds some 70,000 distinct CDR3 sequences, 15% to 20% seen once, with approximately 1.5% in the top ten. This clonotype came up many times. The CDR3 has 11 residues. Trimming shortened V by 7 bases and J by 3 bases, and 10 bases separated the two germline ends. Germline CDR1 reads SQVTM; CDR2 reads ANQGSEA. The rearrangement links TRBV29-1 to TRBJ2-7, with D maybe TRBD1 (6 bases). Sequencing was carried out using naive CD8+ T cells from blood, with Jurkat cell RNA spiked in. As to subset: FACS-sorted CD8+CD4-CCR7+CD45RA+ naive T cells. The TCR originated in a human donor in good health. Some libraries in this study had Jurkat cell RNA spiked in. CDR3 loop: CSGQGGYEQYF. CDR3 nucleotide sequence: TGCAGCGGACAAGGGGGCTACGAGCAGTACTTC.